The present entry profiles one TCR beta chain with its context. Its antigen is as yet unknown. The data were taken from a study of beta chain features in type 1 diabetes. Whole-study results and caveats: Type 1 diabetes patients had TCRB CDR3s that were shorter (moderately but significantly so) in all four CD4+ subsets.

The isolated RNA, all of it, was reverse transcribed, so expressed TCRB transcripts were what got sequenced. TCRdb's table, derived via immunoSEQ multiplex PCR, lists solely in-frame clones and lacks some. This sample yields approximately 60,000 clones, of which 40% to 65% are seen a single time; about 2.4% belongs to the top ten. The CDR3 is 14 amino acids. Germline V gene sequence: CDR1 SGHRS, CDR2 YFSETQ. The germline V and J ends were trimmed by 0 bases and 8 bases, with 14 bases remaining between them. The sequence was obtained from a woman in her forties with type 1 diabetes. The rearrangement links TRBV5-1 to TRBJ1-2; the D gene is possibly TRBD1 (5 bases). The sequencing sample was made of Tregs from blood. The CDR3 bases are TGCGCCAGCAGCTTGGGTATCAGGGACTTCGGCTACACCTTC. It translates to CASSLGIRDFGYTF.